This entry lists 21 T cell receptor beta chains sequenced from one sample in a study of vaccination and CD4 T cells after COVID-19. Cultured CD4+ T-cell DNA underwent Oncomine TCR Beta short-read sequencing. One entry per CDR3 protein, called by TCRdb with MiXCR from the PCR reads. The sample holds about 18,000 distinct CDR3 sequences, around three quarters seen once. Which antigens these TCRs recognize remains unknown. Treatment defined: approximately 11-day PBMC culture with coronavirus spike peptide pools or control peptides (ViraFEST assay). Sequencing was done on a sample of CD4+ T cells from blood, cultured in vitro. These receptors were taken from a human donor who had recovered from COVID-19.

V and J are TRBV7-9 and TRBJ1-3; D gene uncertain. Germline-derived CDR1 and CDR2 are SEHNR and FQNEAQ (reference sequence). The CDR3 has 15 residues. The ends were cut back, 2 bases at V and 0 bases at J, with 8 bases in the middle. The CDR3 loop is CASSLLSSSGNTIYF. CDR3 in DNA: TGTGCCAGCAGCTTACTTAGCAGCTCTGGAAACACCATATATTTT.

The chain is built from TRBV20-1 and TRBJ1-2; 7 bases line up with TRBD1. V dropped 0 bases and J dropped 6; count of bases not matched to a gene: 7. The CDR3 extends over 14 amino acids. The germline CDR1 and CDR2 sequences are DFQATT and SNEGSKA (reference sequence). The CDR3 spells CSAREGEGAHGYTF. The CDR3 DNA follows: TGCAGTGCTAGAGAAGGGGAGGGGGCGCATGGCTACACCTTC.

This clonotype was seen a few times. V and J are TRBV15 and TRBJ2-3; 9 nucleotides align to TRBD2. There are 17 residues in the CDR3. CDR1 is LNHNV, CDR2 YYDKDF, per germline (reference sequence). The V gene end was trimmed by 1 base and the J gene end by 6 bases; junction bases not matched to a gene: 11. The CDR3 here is CATSRGPEREAGDTQYF. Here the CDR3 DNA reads TGTGCCACCAGCAGAGGTCCCGAGCGGGAGGCCGGGGATACGCAGTATTTT.

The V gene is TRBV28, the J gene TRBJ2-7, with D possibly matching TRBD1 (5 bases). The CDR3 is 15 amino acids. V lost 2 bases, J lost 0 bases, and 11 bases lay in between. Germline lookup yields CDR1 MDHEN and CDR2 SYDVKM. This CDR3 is CASSLMGRNSYEQYF. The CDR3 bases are TGTGCCAGCAGTTTAATGGGGCGAAACTCCTACGAGCAGTACTTC.

CDR3 sequence reads: CASSFGTGTDTQYF. Here the CDR3 DNA reads TGTGCCAGCAGTTTCGGTACCGGCACAGATACGCAGTATTTT. V usage is TRBV27 and J usage is TRBJ2-3; D is ambiguous. Germline V gene data show CDR1 as MNHEY and CDR2 as SMNVEV (reference sequence). The CDR3 extends over 14 amino acids. Trimming shortened V by 3 bases and J by 1 base, and 8 bases separated the two germline ends.

Written as DNA, the CDR3 is TGTGCCAGCAGGGATCAGAGCTCCTACAATGAGCAGTTCTTC. Translation gives CASRDQSSYNEQFF. This chain joins TRBV6-2 or TRBV6-3 and TRBJ2-1, with unresolved D. The CDR3 is 14 residues long. CDR1 is MNHEY, CDR2 SVGEGT, per germline. Trimming removed 6 bases from V and 0 bases from J, with 9 bases in between.

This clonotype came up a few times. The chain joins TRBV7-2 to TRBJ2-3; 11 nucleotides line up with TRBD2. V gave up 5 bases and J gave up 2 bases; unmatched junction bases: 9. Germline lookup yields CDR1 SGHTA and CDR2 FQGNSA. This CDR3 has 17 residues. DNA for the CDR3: TGTGCCAGCAGCCCCCGTCCGACTAGCGGGAACACAGATACGCAGTATTTT. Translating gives CASSPRPTSGNTDTQYF.

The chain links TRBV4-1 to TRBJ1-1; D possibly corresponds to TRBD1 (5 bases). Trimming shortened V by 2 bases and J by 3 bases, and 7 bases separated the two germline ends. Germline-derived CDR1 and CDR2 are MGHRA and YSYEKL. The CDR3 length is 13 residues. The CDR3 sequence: CASSQTGYTEAFF. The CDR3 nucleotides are TGCGCCAGCAGCCAAACAGGATACACTGAAGCTTTCTTT.

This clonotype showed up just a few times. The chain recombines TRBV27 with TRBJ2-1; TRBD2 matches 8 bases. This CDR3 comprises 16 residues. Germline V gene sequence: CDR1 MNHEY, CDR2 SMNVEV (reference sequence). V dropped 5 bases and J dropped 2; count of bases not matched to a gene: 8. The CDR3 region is CASSLTGTSTYNEQFF. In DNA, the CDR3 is TGTGCCAGCAGTCTAACCGGGACTAGTACCTACAATGAGCAGTTCTTC.

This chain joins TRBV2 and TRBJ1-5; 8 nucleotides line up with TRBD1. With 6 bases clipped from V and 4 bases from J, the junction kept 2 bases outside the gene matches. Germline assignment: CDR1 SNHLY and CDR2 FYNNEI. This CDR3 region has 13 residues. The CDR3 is CASSRDRNQPQHF. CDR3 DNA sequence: TGTGCCAGCAGCCGGGACAGGAATCAGCCCCAGCATTTT.

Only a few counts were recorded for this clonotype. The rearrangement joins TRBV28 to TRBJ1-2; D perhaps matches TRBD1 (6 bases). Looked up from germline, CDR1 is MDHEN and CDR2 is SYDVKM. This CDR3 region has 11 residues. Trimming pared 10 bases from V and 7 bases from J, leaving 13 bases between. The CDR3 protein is CAIAGGRGYTF. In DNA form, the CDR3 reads TGTGCCATCGCGGGGGGCCGTGGCTACACCTTC.

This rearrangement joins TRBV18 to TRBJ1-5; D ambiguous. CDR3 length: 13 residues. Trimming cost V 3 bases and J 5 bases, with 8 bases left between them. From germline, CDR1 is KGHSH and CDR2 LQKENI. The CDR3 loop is CASSPDGYQPQHF. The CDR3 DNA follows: TGTGCCAGCTCACCGGACGGTTATCAGCCCCAGCATTTT.

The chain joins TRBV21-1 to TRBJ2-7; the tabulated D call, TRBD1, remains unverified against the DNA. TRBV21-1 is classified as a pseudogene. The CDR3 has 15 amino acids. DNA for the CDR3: TGTGCCAGACTTGCCCACGGGACACCCCAGGGGGAGCAGTACTTC. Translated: CARLAHGTPQGEQYF.

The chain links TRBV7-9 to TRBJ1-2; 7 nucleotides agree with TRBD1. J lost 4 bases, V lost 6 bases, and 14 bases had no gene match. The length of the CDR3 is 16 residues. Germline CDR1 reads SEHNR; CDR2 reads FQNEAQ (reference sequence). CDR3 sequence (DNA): TGTGCCAGCAGGACTCCGCGCAGGGACAGACCCTATGGCTACACCTTC. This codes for CASRTPRRDRPYGYTF.

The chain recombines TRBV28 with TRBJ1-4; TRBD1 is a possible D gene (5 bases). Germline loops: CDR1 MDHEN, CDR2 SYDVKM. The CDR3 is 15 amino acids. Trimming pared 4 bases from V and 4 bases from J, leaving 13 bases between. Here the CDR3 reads CASSSSGGGNEKLFF. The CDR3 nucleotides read TGTGCCAGCAGTTCTTCCGGGGGGGGTAATGAAAAACTGTTTTTT.

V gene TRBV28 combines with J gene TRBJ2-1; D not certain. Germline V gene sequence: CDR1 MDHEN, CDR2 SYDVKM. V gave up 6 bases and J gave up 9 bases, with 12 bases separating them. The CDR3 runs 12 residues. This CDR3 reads CASRDPRGEQFF. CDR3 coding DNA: TGTGCCAGCAGGGACCCCCGTGGTGAGCAGTTCTTC. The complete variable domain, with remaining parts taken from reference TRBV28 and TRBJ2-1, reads DVKVTQSSRYLVKRTGEKVFLECVQDMDHENMFWYRQDPGLGLRLIYFSYDVKMKEKGDIPEGYSVSREKKERFSLILESASTNQTSMYLCASRDPRGEQFFGPGTRLTVL.

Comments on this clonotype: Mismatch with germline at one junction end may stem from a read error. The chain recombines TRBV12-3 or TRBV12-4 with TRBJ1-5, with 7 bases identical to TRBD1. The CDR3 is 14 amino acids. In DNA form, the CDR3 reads TGTGCCAGCAGTTTAGGGGGACAGCCCCAGCCTCAGCATTTT. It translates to CASSLGGQPQPQHF.

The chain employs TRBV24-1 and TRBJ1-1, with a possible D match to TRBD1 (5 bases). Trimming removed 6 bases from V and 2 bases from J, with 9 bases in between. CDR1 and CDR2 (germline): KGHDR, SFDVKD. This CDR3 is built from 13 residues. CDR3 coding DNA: TGTGCCACCAGTCCGGACACCAACACTGAAGCTTTCTTT. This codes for CATSPDTNTEAFF.

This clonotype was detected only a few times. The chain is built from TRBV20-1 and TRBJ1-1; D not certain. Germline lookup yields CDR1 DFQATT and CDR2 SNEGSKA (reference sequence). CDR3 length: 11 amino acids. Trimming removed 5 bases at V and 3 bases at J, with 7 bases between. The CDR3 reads CSASRDTEAFF. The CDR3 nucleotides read TGCAGTGCTTCGAGGGACACTGAAGCTTTCTTT.

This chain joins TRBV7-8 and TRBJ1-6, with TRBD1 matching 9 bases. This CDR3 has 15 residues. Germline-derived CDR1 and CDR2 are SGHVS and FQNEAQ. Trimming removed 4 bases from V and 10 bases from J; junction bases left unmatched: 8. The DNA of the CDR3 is TGTGCCAGCAGCTACGGACAGGGGAGGCTCTCACCCCTCCACTTT. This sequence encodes CASSYGQGRLSPLHF.

This CDR3 reads CASSSDGEETQYF. CDR3 sequence (DNA): TGTGCCAGCAGTTCCGACGGGGAAGAGACCCAGTACTTC. The chain is built from TRBV6-2 or TRBV6-3 and TRBJ2-5, with D tentatively TRBD2 (5 bases). The CDR3 spans 13 residues. The V end lost 4 bases, the J end lost 3 bases, and 9 bases lay between the germline ends. CDR1 is MNHEY, CDR2 SVGEGT, per germline.